These 9 T cell receptor beta chains share one sample of origin, sequenced in a study of control samples from healthy donors and cancer patients. The method was immunoSEQ multiplex PCR; TCRdb's version includes in-frame clones alone and lacks a portion of them. The table lists around 70,000 clones, roughly 93% of them singletons. The source material was blood. The receptor source for this set is a woman aged 30 to 39 in good health.

The V call is TRBV11-3, the J call TRBJ2-5; the D is unclear. The CDR3 spans 12 residues. With 3 bases removed from V and 2 bases from J, the gap between germline ends came to 4 bases. In germline, CDR1 is SGHNT, CDR2 YENEEA. In nucleotides, the CDR3 is TGTGCCAGCAGCTTGGTTCAAGAGACCCAGTACTTC. Its protein is CASSLVQETQYF.

The chain links TRBV5-1 to TRBJ2-3; D is ambiguous. CDR1 is SGHRS and CDR2 is YFSETQ in the germline V gene. The ends were cut back, 1 base at V and 0 bases at J, with 9 bases in the middle. The CDR3 extends over 15 amino acids. CDR3: CASSLWASSTDTQYF. For the CDR3, the DNA is TGCGCCAGCAGCTTGTGGGCATCTAGCACAGATACGCAGTATTTT.

CDR3 sequence: CASSLGFQLSDTQYF. CDR3 sequence (DNA): TGTGCCAGCAGCTTAGGATTTCAGCTTTCGGATACGCAGTATTTT. This chain joins TRBV11-3 and TRBJ2-3, with D uncertain. This CDR3 is 15 amino acids long. Looked up from germline, CDR1 is SGHNT and CDR2 is YENEEA. V lost 1 base, J lost 6 bases, and 14 bases lay in between.

This clone occurred once. The chain is built from TRBV28 and TRBJ1-3; 8 bases agree with TRBD1. The CDR3 sequence is 16 residues long. Per germline, CDR1 MDHEN and CDR2 SYDVKM. With V trimmed by 4 bases and J by 2 bases, 7 bases remained unmatched. The CDR3 bases are TGTGCCAGCAGTTCGCCGGGACAGGAGGCTGGAAACACCATATATTTT. Encoded protein: CASSSPGQEAGNTIYF.

The CDR3 DNA follows: TGTGCCACCCGGGGGGGCACAAATCAGCCCCAGCATTTT. Protein: CATRGGTNQPQHF. J is TRBJ1-5 and V is TRBV28, with D perhaps TRBD1 (6 bases). The V and J ends lost 10 bases and 4 bases respectively, with 14 bases between them. The CDR3 is 13 amino acids. Per germline, CDR1 MDHEN and CDR2 SYDVKM.

This clone was counted once. The chain is built from TRBV6-5 and TRBJ1-4, with 7 bases that match TRBD1. The V and J ends lost 6 bases and 3 bases, in that order; junction bases with no gene match: 7. The germline V gene encodes CDR1 MNHEY and CDR2 SVGAGI. CDR3 size: 15 residues. For the CDR3, the DNA is TGTGCCAGCAGCTTATCGGGACAGCCTAATGAAAAACTGTTTTTT. Its protein product is CASSLSGQPNEKLFF.

J is TRBJ1-2 and V is TRBV24-1; D unclear. V lost 4 bases and J lost 8, with 19 bases in between. This CDR3 has 15 amino acids. CDR1 and CDR2 from the germline V gene are KGHDR and SFDVKD. This CDR3 is CATSDPGEGSGGYTF. The CDR3 DNA is TGTGCCACCAGTGACCCCGGTGAGGGCTCGGGAGGCTACACCTTC.

Comments on this clone: Other nucleotide sequences in the sample specify the same CDR3. The chain has TRBV5-1 and TRBJ1-1, with D hard to call. The CDR3 covers 15 residues. Deletions cut 4 bases from V and 8 bases from J, with 21 bases between. CDR1 SGHRS and CDR2 YFSETQ come from the germline V gene. CDR3 protein: CASSLHPGDEAEAFF. DNA for the CDR3: TGCGCCAGCAGCCTCCACCCGGGAGATGAGGCGGAAGCTTTCTTT. Supplemented by reference TRBV5-1 and TRBJ1-1, the full variable domain reads KAGVTQTPRYLIKTRGQQVTLSCSPISGHRSVSWYQQTPGQGLQFLFEYFSETQRNKGNFPGRFSGRQFSNSRSEMNVSTLELGDSALYLCASSLHPGDEAEAFFGQGTRLTVV.

The chain couples TRBV5-5 to TRBJ1-5; D is perhaps TRBD1 (6 bases). The CDR3 consists of 15 residues. CDR1 is SGHKS and CDR2 is YYEKEE in the germline V gene (reference sequence). V was trimmed by 1 base and J by 4 bases, leaving 12 bases between them. The CDR3 here is CASSLSGGRNQPQHF. The DNA of the CDR3 is TGTGCCAGCAGCTTGTCGGGGGGGCGGAATCAGCCCCAGCATTTT.